What follows describes a single TCR beta chain. The table lists this clone with a count of one. The antigen it recognizes is unknown. No per-base quality is available; no much larger clone lies one base away. The data were taken from a study of cytomegalovirus exposure and HLA in healthy donors (dated by TCRdb to about 2017). For context, the study as a whole: According to an earlier analysis of a few hundred of the donors, 150 million to 200 million T cells yielded 90 million to 130 million unique TCR beta sequences and about 300 Gb of sequence data. Genome-wide SNP genotypes for about 65% of the roughly 670 donors were used in a later genetic analysis, which treated that subset as a discovery cohort. About five DR-DQ haplotypes were treated as single units for association and clustering because of strong linkage in the cohort. High-throughput TCR immunosequencing, statistical association of individual TCRs with disease status, and machine learning were combined to predict cytomegalovirus infection status. A later analysis re-examined previously published TCR beta repertoires from over 500 donors and added high-resolution HLA genotyping to investigate patterns of TCR occurrence. On average, roughly 250,000 unique TCR beta nucleotide sequences were sequenced per donor among 398 genotyped donors of the cohort, with roughly 20% of those sequences being non-productive. The genetic ancestry cluster associated with self-reported Caucasian donors included over 65% of the roughly 400 genotyped donors. An earlier analysis of more than 450 of the donors used high-throughput TCR beta sequencing to judge whether each TCR beta V gene segment behaved as functional or pseudogenic. About 280 gigabases of sequencing data and 75 million to 85 million unique TCR sequences made up an early release that covered 500 to 700 HLA-typed donors. Class I and class II HLA loci were covered by the typing at four-digit resolution. The later analysis used no new phenotypic data to find candidate immune exposures, relying instead on TCR beta sequences and their occurrence across donors. All discovery cohort repertoires had been generated on a single sequencing platform. The study used immunosequencing to profile the T cell repertoires of approximately 640 subjects and linked those repertoires to cytomegalovirus serostatus. The number of typed donors differed by locus: about 620-630 for A, B, C, DRB1 and DQB1; 500 to 550 for DQA1; approximately 610 for DPA1; and 450 to 480 for DPB1. Besides the first cohort of around 670 subjects, a separate validation cohort made up of 120 different subjects was used. The study was designed to test whether signatures of past pathogen exposure could be identified by cataloging public T cell receptors. Donor age, sex, ethnicity and CMV serostatus were compiled together with the repertoire data. What the authors observed across the whole study: A later analysis associated about 18,000 TCR beta sequences with specific HLA alleles at a false discovery rate of 0.05. The sequencing pipeline was judged likely to have produced a cluster of highly shared sequence variants as a technical artifact. According to a later analysis, parvovirus B19, influenza, CMV and Epstein-Barr virus appeared linked to several top co-occurrence clusters. Roughly uniform sequencing depth across donors was assumed in presence/absence analyses, although this assumption may not hold. Strong co-occurrence of HLA alleles, especially DR and DQ, made assigning TCR associations to individual alleles difficult. Most TCR sequences were observed very rarely across donors, whereas some public TCRs were present in many individuals. Broadly in line with IMGT annotations, most TCR beta V segments showed up in productive rearrangements about 87% or about 30% of the time in an earlier analysis of several hundred of the donors. In a later analysis, TCR association rates were found to vary across HLA loci, with the most associated TCRs seen for DRB1 alleles and the fewest for HLA-C alleles. A further reported finding was that TCR beta sequences accurately predicted the HLA-A and HLA-B alleles for most subjects in the first cohort. Linkage disequilibrium might explain the correlated functional status among segregating V segments, but an unknown experimental factor could not be excluded. In both the original and validation cohorts, the classifier was reported to diagnose cytomegalovirus status with high specificity and sensitivity. In this cohort, only TCR beta chains were sequenced, and detectable features were limited by the absence of alpha or paired-chain data. Most CMV-associated TCR beta chains appeared to be HLA-restricted in a later analysis, and the HLA associations seemed to be driven largely by CMV exposure. Because counts were too low, around 18 rarely observed V segments, including chromosome 9 orphons, were left out of the earlier analysis of 587 of the donors. Because HLA typing was unavailable for some donors at each locus, only the typed subset was used in association tests. An association between a missense DCLRE1C variant and V-gene and J-gene trimming of TCR beta chains was found in a later genetic analysis and replicated in an independent cohort. Some IMGT-functional V segments, including TRBV6-2 and TRBV6-3, could not be distinguished by the 87-base-pair reads and were therefore excluded. A few of the identified cytomegalovirus-associated TCR beta chains were confirmed in vitro to be specific for cytomegalovirus antigens. The study gave a list of 150 to 200 TCR beta chains associated with cytomegalovirus. The authors suggested that the approach could potentially be extended to other disease states and immunological phenotypes. According to a later genetic analysis, donors in an Asian-associated ancestry cluster had fewer N-insertions in productive TCRs than the approximately 650-donor mean. For the cohort, immune exposure information was limited to CMV serostatus. In a later analysis, HLA-associated TCR beta chains were found to be more clonally expanded and to have lower generation probabilities than equally common non-associated chains.

Library preparation used the immunoSEQ multiplex PCR assay. For the multiplex PCR, a mixture combining 60 forward primers for TCR Vbeta segments and 13 reverse primers for TCR Jbeta segments was used. Amplification of the CDR3 region of rearranged TCR beta genes was performed with a multiplex PCR assay on genomic DNA. On the Illumina HiSeq System, the amplified TCR beta libraries were sequenced as 87-base-pair reads. As for the original processing: A later analysis tallied 70 million to 100 million unique TCR beta chains across the 666 repertoires, and approximately 11 million of those chains were shared by two or more donors. Raw reads were error-corrected and collapsed into unique sequences by a nearest-neighbor algorithm in which closely related sequences were merged to remove PCR and sequencing errors. To assign V, D and J gene segments, CDR3 sequences were aligned to IMGT reference sequences. For a sequence to be retained, a match of at least six nucleotides to both a V gene segment and a J gene segment was required. A rearrangement counted as productive if the CDR3 had no stop codons and remained in frame with V and J, and every other rearrangement counted as non-productive. Following IMGT convention, CDR3 was defined as the stretch from the second conserved V-encoded cysteine to the conserved J-encoded phenylalanine. Sequences without an unambiguous match to a single V gene segment were excluded from the earlier analysis of 500 to 700 of the donors. In an earlier analysis of roughly 600 of the donors, a V segment was called functional when productive rearrangements were above 56.7%, and segregating when the standard deviation between donors exceeded 5%. A statistical classification framework was built for diagnosing cytomegalovirus status from the catalog of TCR beta chain sequences. V and J gene assignment, in a later analysis, came from comparing TCR nucleotide sequences with IMGT/GENE-DB human TR gene sequences. A later analysis assigned CDR3 sequences and most-parsimonious VDJ recombination scenarios with the TCRdist pipeline. In a later analysis, each TCR beta chain was defined by its CDR3 amino acid sequence together with its V-gene family, and reads lacking a unique V-gene family were excluded. In a later analysis, 450 to 600 highly shared, low-generation-probability nucleotide sequences were removed to address suspected cross-contamination and a sequencing artifact. In a later analysis, a clonal expansion index was calculated for each public chain from normalized within-repertoire ranks of inferred template counts. In a later analysis, generation probabilities were computed with a VDJ recombination model fitted to out-of-frame rearrangements, and the resulting probabilities were checked against IGoR. In a later analysis, TCR-TCR, TCR-HLA and TCR-CMV co-occurrence was scored with hypergeometric tests, and a repertoire-size bias correction was applied to TCR pairs. False discovery rates were estimated in a later analysis by permuting HLA or CMV assignments 20 times. In a later analysis, co-occurring TCRs were grouped using DBSCAN, and TCRdist sequence similarity was added for clustering within HLA-allele-positive subsets. For co-occurrence clustering, repertoires with fewer than 30,000 or more than 120,000 public chains were excluded, along with several repertoires with anomalous nucleotide sharing. The clones in this table, taken by TCRdb from immuneACCESS, are in-frame only. Not every clone is retained; where verified, under half of the shortfall comes from an unresolved V gene, and the cause of the rest is unknown. V and J calls and clone size are as listed in that table; D and trimming were resolved from the DNA. Within this sample are more than 150,000 clones, with around 80% of them counted one time only. The ten largest account for 1.4% to 1.5% of the sample.

V lost 5 bases and J lost 0 bases; the stretch between them is 11 bases long. Taken from the germline V gene, the CDR1 and CDR2 loops are SGHTA and FQGTGA. Including the terminal cysteine and phenylalanine, the CDR3 comprises 15 residues. The kept DNA is CDR3 alone, 45 bases in frame from the first base. In total, more than 500 healthy bone marrow donors made up the cohort. At the time of sampling, every cohort member was nominally healthy, though immune exposures that went unrecorded were likely present. The donor was CMV seronegative and was included in the group of several hundred seronegative cohort members. A peripheral blood sample was provided by each donor, and peripheral blood mononuclear cells were used for TCR beta sequencing. Genomic DNA extraction from the blood cell samples was performed with the Qiagen DNeasy Blood Extraction Kit.

The clonotype comes from a male donor in good health and CMV-seronegative. The sequenced material came from PBMCs. The sequence joins TRBV7-3 to TRBJ1-3; possibly the D gene is TRBD1, per 6 matching bases. The nucleotide sequence reads TGTGCCAGCAGCAGCGGGGGGGCCTCTGGAAACACCATATATTTT. Its translation reads: CASSSGGASGNTIYF.